The following is a T cell receptor beta chain sequence with its context. This specimen belongs to a study of blood T cell repertoires in COVID-19. Study-level background: T cells, B-cell-depleted T cells, or PBMCs provided the cDNA or gDNA that served as material.

Germline-derived CDR1 and CDR2 are SGHKS and YYEKEE (reference sequence). V was shortened by 4 bases and J by 1 base, with 14 bases between the two germline ends. The CDR3 length is 15 residues. Profiled with immunoSEQ multiplex PCR; TCRdb holds only in-frame clones, not every one. The profile shows 130,000 to 150,000 clones, 80% to 90% of them singletons. The receptor was isolated from an older woman with active COVID-19. This rearrangement joins TRBV5-5 to TRBJ1-2, with a weak D call TRBD1 (6 bases). Sequencing used peripheral blood. This CDR3 is CASSQDPRGNYGYTF. In DNA, the CDR3 is TGTGCCAGCAGCCAAGACCCCAGGGGTAACTATGGCTACACCTTC.